This TCR beta chain was sequenced in a study of shared clonotypes between healthy human individuals. Study findings and constraints: Deeper or shallower sequencing was expected to change how clonotypes are shared among donors.

Per the study methods: ImmunoSEQ junction-only sequences lacked quality scores, so their filtering differed. Measured with immunoSEQ multiplex PCR; TCRdb has only the in-frame clones, and not every one. The DNA gave D and trimming, while V, J and clone size come from that table. The sample holds 2 million to 2.5 million clones, approximately 96% seen once. Remarks on this clone: Antigen specificity is unknown.

The ends lost 0 bases at V and 4 bases at J; junction bases unmatched: 4. CDR1 and CDR2 from the germline V gene are MNHNS and SASEGT. The CDR3 is made up of 15 amino acids. Sequenced sample: naive CD4+ T cells sorted from blood. Specified subset: CD45RA+ positively selected. This chain connects TRBV6-1 to TRBJ1-2; 8 bases are shared with TRBD1. This clonotype originated in a man aged 18-30 years in good health. CDR3 nucleotides: TGTGCCAGCAGTGAAGCGACAGGGGTTGGCTATGGCTACACCTTC. Its translation is CASSEATGVGYGYTF.